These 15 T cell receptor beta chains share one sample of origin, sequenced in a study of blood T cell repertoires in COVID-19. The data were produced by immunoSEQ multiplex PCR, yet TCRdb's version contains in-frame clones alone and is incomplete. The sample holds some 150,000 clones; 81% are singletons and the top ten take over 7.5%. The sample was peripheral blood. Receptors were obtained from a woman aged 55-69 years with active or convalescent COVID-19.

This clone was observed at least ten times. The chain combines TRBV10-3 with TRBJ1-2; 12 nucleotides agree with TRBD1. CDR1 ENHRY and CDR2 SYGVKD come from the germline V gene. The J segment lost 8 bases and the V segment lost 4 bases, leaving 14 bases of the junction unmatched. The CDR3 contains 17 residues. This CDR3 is CAISGTGTGGAYRGYTF. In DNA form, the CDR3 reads TGTGCCATCAGTGGGACCGGGACAGGGGGCGCGTATAGGGGCTACACCTTC.

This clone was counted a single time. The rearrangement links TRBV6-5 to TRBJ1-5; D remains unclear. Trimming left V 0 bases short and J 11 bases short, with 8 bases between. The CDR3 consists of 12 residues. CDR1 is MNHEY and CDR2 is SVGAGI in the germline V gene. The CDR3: CASSYSPEAQHF. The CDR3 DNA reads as TGTGCCAGCAGTTACTCCCCCGAGGCCCAGCATTTT.

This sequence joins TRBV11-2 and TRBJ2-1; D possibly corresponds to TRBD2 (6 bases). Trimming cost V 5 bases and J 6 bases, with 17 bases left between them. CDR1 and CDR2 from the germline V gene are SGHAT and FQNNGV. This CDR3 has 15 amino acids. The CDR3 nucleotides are TGTGCCAGCAGCCCACAATGGTCGGGGGTCAATGAGCAGTTCTTC. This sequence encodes CASSPQWSGVNEQFF.

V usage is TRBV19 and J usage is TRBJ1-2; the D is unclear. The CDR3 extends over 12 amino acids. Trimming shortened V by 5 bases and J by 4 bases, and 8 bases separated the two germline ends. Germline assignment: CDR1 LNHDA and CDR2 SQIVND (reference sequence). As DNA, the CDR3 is TGTGCCAGTAGTCTCGTTTCCTATGGCTACACCTTC. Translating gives CASSLVSYGYTF.

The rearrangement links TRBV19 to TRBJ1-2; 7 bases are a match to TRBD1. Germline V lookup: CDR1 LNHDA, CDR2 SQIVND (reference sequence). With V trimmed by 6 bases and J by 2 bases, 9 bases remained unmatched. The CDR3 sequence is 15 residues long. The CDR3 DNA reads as TGTGCCAGTAGCTCCACAGGGGTTGGAAACTATGGCTACACCTTC. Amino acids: CASSSTGVGNYGYTF.

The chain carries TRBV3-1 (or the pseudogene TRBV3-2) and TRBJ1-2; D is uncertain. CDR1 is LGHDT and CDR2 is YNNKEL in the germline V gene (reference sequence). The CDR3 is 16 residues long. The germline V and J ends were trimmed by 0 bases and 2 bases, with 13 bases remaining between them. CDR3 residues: CASSQEAVGRNYGYTF. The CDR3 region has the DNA TGTGCCAGCAGCCAAGAAGCGGTTGGGAGAAACTATGGCTACACCTTC.

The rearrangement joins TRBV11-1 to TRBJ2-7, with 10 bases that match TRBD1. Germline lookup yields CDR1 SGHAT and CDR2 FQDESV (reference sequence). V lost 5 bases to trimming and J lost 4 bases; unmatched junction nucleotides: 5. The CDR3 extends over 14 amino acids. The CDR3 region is CASSIGTGAYEQYF. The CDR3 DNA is TGTGCCAGCAGCATCGGGACAGGGGCGTACGAGCAGTACTTC.

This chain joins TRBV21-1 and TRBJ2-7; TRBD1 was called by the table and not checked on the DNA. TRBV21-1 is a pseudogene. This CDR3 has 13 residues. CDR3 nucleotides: TGTGCCAGCATCAGGGACAGGCTTGACGAGCAGTACGTC. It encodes CASIRDRLDEQYV.

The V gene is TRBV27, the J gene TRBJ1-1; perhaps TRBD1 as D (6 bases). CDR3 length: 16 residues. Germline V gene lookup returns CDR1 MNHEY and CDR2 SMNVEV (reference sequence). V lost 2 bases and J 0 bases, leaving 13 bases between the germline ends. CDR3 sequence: CASSLTGGGLNTEAFF. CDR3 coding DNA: TGTGCCAGCAGTTTAACGGGGGGGGGCTTGAACACTGAAGCTTTCTTT.

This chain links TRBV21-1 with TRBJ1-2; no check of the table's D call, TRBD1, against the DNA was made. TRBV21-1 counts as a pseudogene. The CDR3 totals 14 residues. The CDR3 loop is CASSITQGCYGYTF. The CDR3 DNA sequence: TGTGCCAGCAGCATCACCCAGGGTTGTTATGGCTACACCTTC.

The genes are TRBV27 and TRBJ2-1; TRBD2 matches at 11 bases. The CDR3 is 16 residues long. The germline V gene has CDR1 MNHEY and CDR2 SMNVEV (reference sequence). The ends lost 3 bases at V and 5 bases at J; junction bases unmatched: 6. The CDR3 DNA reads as TGTGCCAGCAGTTTTTTTAGCGGGAGGGCCAACAATGAGCAGTTCTTC. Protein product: CASSFFSGRANNEQFF.

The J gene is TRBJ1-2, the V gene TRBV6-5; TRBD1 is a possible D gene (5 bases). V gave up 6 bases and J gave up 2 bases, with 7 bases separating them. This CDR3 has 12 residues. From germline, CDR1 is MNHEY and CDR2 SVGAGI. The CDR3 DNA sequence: TGTGCCAGCAGGCGGGACAACTATGGCTACACCTTC. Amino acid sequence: CASRRDNYGYTF.

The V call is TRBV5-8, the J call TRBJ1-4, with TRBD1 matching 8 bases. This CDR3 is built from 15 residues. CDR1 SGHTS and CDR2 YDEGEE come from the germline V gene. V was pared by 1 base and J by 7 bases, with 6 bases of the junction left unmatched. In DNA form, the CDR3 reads TGTGCCAGCAGCTTGCAACAGGGGGGTTTTGAAAAACTGTTTTTT. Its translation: CASSLQQGGFEKLFF.

CDR3 DNA: TGTGCCATCAGTGGCCCAACACAGGACGAGCAGTACTTC. The encoded protein is CAISGPTQDEQYF. The gene calls are TRBV10-3 and TRBJ2-7; D might be TRBD1 (5 bases). The CDR3 is 13 residues long. Trimming removed 4 bases at V and 5 bases at J, with 12 bases between. The V gene's germline CDR1 is ENHRY and CDR2 SYGVKD.

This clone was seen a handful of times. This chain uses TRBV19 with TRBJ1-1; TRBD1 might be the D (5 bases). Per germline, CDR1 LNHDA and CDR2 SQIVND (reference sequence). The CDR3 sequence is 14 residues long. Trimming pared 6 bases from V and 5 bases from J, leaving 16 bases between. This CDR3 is CASSDVGGGTEAFF. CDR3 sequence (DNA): TGTGCCAGTAGCGACGTTGGGGGAGGTACTGAAGCTTTCTTT.